A selection of T cell receptor beta chains follows, all from one sample in a study of blood T cell repertoires in COVID-19. TCRdb keeps only in-frame clones here, not all; method: immunoSEQ multiplex PCR. The repertoire includes around 700,000 clones, 70% to 90% of them detected once, and about 0.26% sits in the top ten. The material sequenced was peripheral blood. Receptor source: a woman aged 18-29 years with acute or convalescent COVID-19. CDR3s leave out the opening cysteine and the closing phenylalanine or tryptophan. The order of the fields is J gene, V gene, D gene, CDR3 protein. The D gene is left open where the match is weak.

j_call: TRBJ2-2; v_call: TRBV5-1; d_call: .; cdr3_aa: ASSSTGANTGELF
j_call: TRBJ1-1; v_call: TRBV11-2; d_call: .; cdr3_aa: ASSGDTGTEAF
j_call: TRBJ2-7; v_call: TRBV5-1; d_call: TRBD1; cdr3_aa: ASRDSVRDSYEQY
j_call: TRBJ1-2; v_call: TRBV28; d_call: .; cdr3_aa: ASYLGGEDYGYT
j_call: TRBJ2-2; v_call: TRBV5-4; d_call: TRBD1; cdr3_aa: ASSTGGATGELF
j_call: TRBJ1-2; v_call: TRBV13; d_call: .; cdr3_aa: ASSLGGQSRYGYT
j_call: TRBJ1-2; v_call: TRBV27; d_call: .; cdr3_aa: ASRYRAWDYGYT
j_call: TRBJ1-2; v_call: TRBV19; d_call: TRBD1; cdr3_aa: ASSTRTGKGFGYGYT
j_call: TRBJ2-2; v_call: TRBV5-1; d_call: .; cdr3_aa: ASRRGGHTGELF
j_call: TRBJ2-1; v_call: TRBV7-3; d_call: .; cdr3_aa: ASSLWQDPYNEQF
j_call: TRBJ1-6; v_call: TRBV19; d_call: TRBD1; cdr3_aa: ASSSTGTGVSPLH
j_call: TRBJ2-7; v_call: TRBV18; d_call: TRBD1; cdr3_aa: ASSPPDRGLYEQY
j_call: TRBJ1-1; v_call: TRBV9; d_call: .; cdr3_aa: ASSRIMGGMNTEAF
j_call: TRBJ1-5; v_call: TRBV10-3; d_call: .; cdr3_aa: ASSAQVTNQPQH
j_call: TRBJ1-2; v_call: TRBV18; d_call: TRBD1; cdr3_aa: ASSPPWGQLYGYT
j_call: TRBJ2-2; v_call: TRBV6-1; d_call: TRBD1; cdr3_aa: ASYSGTGVTGELF
j_call: TRBJ1-1; v_call: TRBV5-1; d_call: .; cdr3_aa: ASSFGQTTEAF
j_call: TRBJ1-1; v_call: TRBV5-4; d_call: .; cdr3_aa: ASSFNFDTEAF
j_call: TRBJ1-1; v_call: TRBV19; d_call: .; cdr3_aa: ASSSQDPNEAF
j_call: TRBJ2-1; v_call: TRBV7-6; d_call: TRBD2; cdr3_aa: ASSSGGSSYNEQF
j_call: TRBJ1-2; v_call: TRBV29-1; d_call: .; cdr3_aa: SVDRGVYGYT
j_call: TRBJ2-1; v_call: TRBV11-2; d_call: TRBD2; cdr3_aa: ASGPTSGNNEQF
j_call: TRBJ2-1; v_call: TRBV7-3; d_call: .; cdr3_aa: ASSLTRTSLGDEQF
j_call: TRBJ1-1; v_call: TRBV12-3/TRBV12-4; d_call: .; cdr3_aa: VSRRTAEAF
j_call: TRBJ2-7; v_call: TRBV29-1; d_call: TRBD2; cdr3_aa: SVDCGEGNEQY
j_call: TRBJ1-2; v_call: TRBV15; d_call: .; cdr3_aa: ATSRDALGYT
j_call: TRBJ1-2; v_call: TRBV12-3/TRBV12-4; d_call: .; cdr3_aa: ASSSGGDGYT
j_call: TRBJ2-5; v_call: TRBV9; d_call: TRBD2; cdr3_aa: ASSPTSGLAGVQETQY
j_call: TRBJ2-7; v_call: TRBV19; d_call: .; cdr3_aa: ASSIGGASYEQY
j_call: TRBJ2-7; v_call: TRBV5-1; d_call: .; cdr3_aa: ASRLTESSYEQY
j_call: TRBJ1-6; v_call: TRBV7-9; d_call: .; cdr3_aa: ASSLGAGALH
j_call: TRBJ1-1; v_call: TRBV5-6; d_call: .; cdr3_aa: ASSWTTTEAF
j_call: TRBJ1-4; v_call: TRBV4-2; d_call: .; cdr3_aa: ASSQVGGITNEKLF
j_call: TRBJ2-2; v_call: TRBV21-1; d_call: .; cdr3_aa: ASSIQGARDTGELF
j_call: TRBJ1-5; v_call: TRBV29-1; d_call: .; cdr3_aa: SVGKRDQPQH
j_call: TRBJ1-2; v_call: TRBV19; d_call: .; cdr3_aa: ASSIEGVGGYT
j_call: TRBJ2-3; v_call: TRBV11-2; d_call: .; cdr3_aa: ASSFRTEGTDTQY
j_call: TRBJ1-6; v_call: TRBV19; d_call: TRBD1; cdr3_aa: ASSIGQGQSPLH
j_call: TRBJ2-7; v_call: TRBV24-1; d_call: TRBD1; cdr3_aa: ATSESRDRGEQY
j_call: TRBJ1-1; v_call: TRBV5-1; d_call: TRBD1; cdr3_aa: ASSIRTGAKNTEAF
j_call: TRBJ1-2; v_call: TRBV6-2/TRBV6-3; d_call: .; cdr3_aa: ASSKIQGNGYT
j_call: TRBJ2-2; v_call: TRBV10-3; d_call: TRBD1; cdr3_aa: AIRDRGRSVTGELF
j_call: TRBJ1-1; v_call: TRBV7-9; d_call: .; cdr3_aa: ASSQRVVHNTEAF